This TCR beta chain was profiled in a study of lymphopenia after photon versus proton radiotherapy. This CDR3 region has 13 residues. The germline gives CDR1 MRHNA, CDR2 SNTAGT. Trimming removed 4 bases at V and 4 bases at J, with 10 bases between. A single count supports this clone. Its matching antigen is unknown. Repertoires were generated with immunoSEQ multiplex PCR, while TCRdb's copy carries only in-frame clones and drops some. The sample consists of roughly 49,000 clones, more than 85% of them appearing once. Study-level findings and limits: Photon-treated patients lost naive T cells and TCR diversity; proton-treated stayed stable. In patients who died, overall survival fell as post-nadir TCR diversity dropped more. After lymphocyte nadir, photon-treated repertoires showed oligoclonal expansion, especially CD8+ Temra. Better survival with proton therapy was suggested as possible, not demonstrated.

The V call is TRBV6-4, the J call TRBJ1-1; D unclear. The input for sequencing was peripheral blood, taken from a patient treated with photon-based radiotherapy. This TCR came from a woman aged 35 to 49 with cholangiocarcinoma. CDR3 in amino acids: CASSVKEGTEAFF. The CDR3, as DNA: TGTGCCAGCAGTGTTAAGGAGGGCACTGAAGCTTTCTTT.